This TCR beta chain was sequenced for a study of T cells after yellow fever vaccination (dated by TCRdb to between 2018 and 2021). For the wider study: Libraries from fractions with low cell numbers were prepared with the SMART-Seq v4 Ultra Low Input RNA kit. To follow T-cell clones before and after primary and booster YFV17D yellow fever vaccination, bulk TCR alpha and beta repertoires were sequenced over time. Two healthy male donors made up the cohort, one aged 18 to 29 years and the other aged 30 to 39 years. Blood was drawn at multiple timepoints before and after primary and secondary immunization, with bulk PBMC replicates and cell subsets isolated. Study-wide conclusions, independent of this receptor: After the booster, most clones that had expanded after primary vaccination were detected again (almost 97% of CD4 and about 88% of CD8), suggesting broad maintenance of memory. Because the study included only two donors, the extent to which the findings can be generalized is limited. Compared with the primary T-cell response, the secondary T-cell response was weaker but faster, peaking on day 5 rather than day 15. A small share of clonotypes occurred in both CD4 and CD8 compartments, likely arising from convergent recombination. Because abundant contaminating clonotypes from the bulk population could be contained in FACS-sorted repertoires, computational filtering was required.

Per the publication, the treatment or condition label means: live attenuated yellow fever vaccine strain. At each blood-draw timepoint, two biological replicates of bulk PBMCs were obtained. A standard Ficoll-Paque protocol was used to isolate PBMCs from peripheral blood. TriZol was used to extract RNA from bulk PBMCs, CD4 and CD8 fractions, and dextramer-positive and dextramer-negative fractions. CDR1 and CDR2 are drawn from the germline V gene: SGHVS, FNYEAQ. From its cysteine to its phenylalanine, the CDR3 spans 17 amino acids. The retained sequence is limited to the CDR3, 51 bases, with the frame set at the first base. Trimming accounts for 1 base at V and 3 bases at J, while the number of junction bases matched to no gene is 7. Sequencing was performed on an Illumina NovaSeq 6000. TCR cDNA was synthesized by 5'RACE template switching, which introduced a universal primer site and unique molecular identifiers. Priming for cDNA synthesis came from both the TCR alpha and TCR beta constant segments. Two PCR steps were used to amplify libraries, with sample barcodes and sequencing adapters being added in the second step. Sequencing of the libraries was done on either Illumina HiSeq 2500 (2x100 bp) or NovaSeq (2x150 bp). The paper's data handling went like this. MIGEC handled demultiplexing of reads and collapsing into UMI consensus sequences, while MiXCR performed V(D)J alignment. Vaccine-responding clonotypes were identified with edgeR using replicate PBMC samples, with FDR below 0.01 and a log2 fold change above 5 up to day 15 being required. CD4 or CD8 identity was assigned to each bulk clonotype according to whether the clonotype was present at higher abundance in the sequenced CD4 repertoire or the sequenced CD8 repertoire. The public reads were run again by TCRdb, first through fastp at Q25 and then through MiXCR, and only productive beta chains were kept. For every CDR3 protein sequence, its rows merge into one entry that carries the most common genes and DNA. These V and J calls derive from TCRdb rather than the authors' analysis. Counted in this sample were some 350,000 distinct CDR3 sequences; over 4% of them appeared once. The top ten clones comprise around 25% of the sample.

Of note for this clonotype: The specificity of this receptor is unknown. The sample holds no much larger clone one base away, and base qualities are not on file.

The receptor chain draws on TRBV7-6 and TRBJ2-1; TRBD1 agrees with 9 junctional bases. This TCR was recovered from a man younger than 35 who received the YFV17D yellow fever vaccine. Sequencing used PBMCs, obtained 5 days after the yellow fever booster vaccination. The bases are TGTGCCAGCAGCTTAGGGGGGGGGACAGGGAACTACAATGAGCAGTTCTTC. Translated, it gives CASSLGGGTGNYNEQFF.